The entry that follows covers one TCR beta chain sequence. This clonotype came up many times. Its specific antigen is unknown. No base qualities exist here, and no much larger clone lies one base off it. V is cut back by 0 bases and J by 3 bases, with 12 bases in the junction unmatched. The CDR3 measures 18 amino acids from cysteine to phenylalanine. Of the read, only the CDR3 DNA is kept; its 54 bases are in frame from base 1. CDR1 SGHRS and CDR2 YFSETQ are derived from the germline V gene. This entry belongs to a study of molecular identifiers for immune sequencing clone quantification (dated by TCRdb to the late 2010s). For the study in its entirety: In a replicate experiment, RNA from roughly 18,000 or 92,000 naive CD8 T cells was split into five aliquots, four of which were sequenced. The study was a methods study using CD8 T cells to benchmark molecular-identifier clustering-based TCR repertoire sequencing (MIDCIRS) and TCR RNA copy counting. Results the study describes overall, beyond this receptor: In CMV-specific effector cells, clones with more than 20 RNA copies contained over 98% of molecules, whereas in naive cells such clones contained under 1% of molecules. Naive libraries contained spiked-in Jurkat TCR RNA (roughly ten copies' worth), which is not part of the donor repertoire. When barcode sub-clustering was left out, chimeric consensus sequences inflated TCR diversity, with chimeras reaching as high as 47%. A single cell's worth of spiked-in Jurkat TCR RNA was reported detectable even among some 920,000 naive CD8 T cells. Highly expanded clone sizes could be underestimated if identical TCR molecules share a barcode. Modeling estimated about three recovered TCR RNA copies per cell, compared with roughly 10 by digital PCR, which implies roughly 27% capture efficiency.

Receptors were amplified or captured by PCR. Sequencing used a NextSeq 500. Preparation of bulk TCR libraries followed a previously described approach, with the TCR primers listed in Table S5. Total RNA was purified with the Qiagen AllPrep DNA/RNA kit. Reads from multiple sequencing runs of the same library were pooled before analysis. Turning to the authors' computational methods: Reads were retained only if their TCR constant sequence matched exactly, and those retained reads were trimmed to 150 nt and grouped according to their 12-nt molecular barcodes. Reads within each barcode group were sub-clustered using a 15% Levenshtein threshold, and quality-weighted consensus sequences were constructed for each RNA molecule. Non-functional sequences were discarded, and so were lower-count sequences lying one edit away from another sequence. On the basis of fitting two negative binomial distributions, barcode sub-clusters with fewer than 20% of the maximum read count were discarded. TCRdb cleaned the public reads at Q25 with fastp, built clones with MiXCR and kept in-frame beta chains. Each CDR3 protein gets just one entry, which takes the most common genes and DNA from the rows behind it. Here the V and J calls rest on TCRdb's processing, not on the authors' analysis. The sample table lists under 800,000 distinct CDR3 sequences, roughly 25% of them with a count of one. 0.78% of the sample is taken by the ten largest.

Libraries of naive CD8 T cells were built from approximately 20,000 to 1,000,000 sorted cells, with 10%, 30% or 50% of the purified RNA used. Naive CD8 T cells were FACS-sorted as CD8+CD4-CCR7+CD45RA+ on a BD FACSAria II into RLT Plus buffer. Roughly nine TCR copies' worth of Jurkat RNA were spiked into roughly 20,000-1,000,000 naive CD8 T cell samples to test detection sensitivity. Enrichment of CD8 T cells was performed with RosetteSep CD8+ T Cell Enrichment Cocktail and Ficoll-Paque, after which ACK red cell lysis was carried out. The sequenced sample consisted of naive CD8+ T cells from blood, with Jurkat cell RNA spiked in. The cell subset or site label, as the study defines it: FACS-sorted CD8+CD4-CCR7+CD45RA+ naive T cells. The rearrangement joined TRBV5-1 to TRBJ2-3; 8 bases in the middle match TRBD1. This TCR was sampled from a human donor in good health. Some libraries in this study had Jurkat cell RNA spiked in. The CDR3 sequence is CASSLAGYTGGRTDTQYF. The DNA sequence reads TGCGCCAGCAGCTTGGCCGGGTATACAGGGGGTAGGACAGATACGCAGTATTTT.